What follows describes a single TCR beta chain. Antigen unknown. The data derive from a study of cytomegalovirus exposure and HLA in healthy donors. CDR1 and CDR2 from the germline V gene are SGHNT and YYREEE (reference sequence). J lost 6 bases, V lost 0 bases, and 6 bases had no gene match. This CDR3 has 15 residues. Whole-study results and caveats: Cytomegalovirus-associated TCR beta chains were listed, numbering under 200. Published work reported that the classifier diagnosed cytomegalovirus status with high specificity and sensitivity. Rarity held for most TCR sequences, but there were some public TCRs that occurred in many donors.

Clones were read by immunoSEQ multiplex PCR, and TCRdb kept only the in-frame ones, dropping some. The sample consists of some 140,000 clones, around 80% of them appearing once. Sample: PBMCs. This clonotype was sampled from a man younger than 40 in good health and CMV-seropositive. The chain recombines TRBV5-4 with TRBJ2-1; 7 bases map to TRBD2. For the CDR3, the DNA is TGTGCCAGCAGCTTGGGCGGGAGTAGTTCCAATGAGCAGTTCTTC. Translating gives CASSLGGSSSNEQFF.